This is a list of T cell receptor beta chains from one sample in a study of blood T cell repertoires in COVID-19. Sequencing used immunoSEQ multiplex PCR; TCRdb keeps in-frame clones, though not all of them. The data contain about 53,000 clones, 65% to 80% of them singletons. The sample was peripheral blood. The receptors come from a man aged 70-80 years with active or convalescent COVID-19. CDR3s include the opening cysteine and the closing phenylalanine or tryptophan. Fields, in order: D gene, V gene, J gene, clone size, CDR3 protein, CDR3 DNA. D genes are given only for firm matches. Clone size, where shown, is once, few, many, or a class for clones that have expanded.

.	TRBV15	TRBJ1-4	.	CATSRGTTRGNEKLFF	TGTGCCACCAGCAGAGGCACTACTCGTGGTAATGAAAAACTGTTTTTT
.	TRBV15	TRBJ1-4	.	CATSPEWDEKLFF	TGTGCCACCAGCCCGGAGTGGGATGAAAAACTGTTTTTT
TRBD2	TRBV27	TRBJ2-1	few	CASRGGATRGYNEQFF	TGTGCCAGCAGGGGAGGGGCTACTAGGGGTTACAATGAGCAGTTCTTC
TRBD1	TRBV28	TRBJ1-3	.	CASSLWTGIGNTIYF	TGTGCCAGCAGTTTATGGACAGGGATCGGAAACACCATATATTTT
.	TRBV18	TRBJ1-1	.	CASSPRPGGPEAFF	TGTGCCAGCTCACCCCGGCCGGGGGGGCCTGAAGCTTTCTTT
.	TRBV5-4	TRBJ2-2	.	CASSLRGGAASIPGELFF	TGTGCCAGCAGCTTGAGGGGGGGCGCAGCCTCTATTCCCGGGGAGCTGTTTTTT
TRBD2	TRBV19	TRBJ2-1	.	CASSMKLAGGNEQFF	TGTGCCAGTAGTATGAAACTAGCGGGAGGCAATGAGCAGTTCTTC
.	TRBV7-8	TRBJ1-2	.	CASSLAPQNYGYTF	TGTGCCAGCAGCTTAGCCCCACAGAACTATGGCTACACCTTC
.	TRBV7-6	TRBJ2-3	once	CASSSRGSGEPTDTQYF	TGTGCCAGCAGCTCCAGAGGTAGCGGTGAGCCCACAGATACGCAGTATTTT
.	TRBV30	TRBJ1-1	.	CAWTRTAMNTEAFF	TGTGCCTGGACCCGGACAGCGATGAACACTGAAGCTTTCTTT
TRBD1	TRBV6-5	TRBJ2-3	.	CASSYSTGVGTDTQYF	TGTGCCAGCAGTTACTCTACAGGGGTGGGCACAGATACGCAGTATTTT
.	TRBV29-1	TRBJ2-7	few	CSVEIGTHPALVF	TGCAGCGTTGAAATTGGGACTCACCCGGCGCTTGTCTTC
.	TRBV5-4	TRBJ1-2	.	CASSREPFIGYTF	TGTGCCAGCAGCAGAGAGCCTTTTATAGGCTACACCTTC